The following is a T cell receptor (beta chain) sequence with its context. As yet, its antigen is unknown. This table comes from immunoSEQ multiplex PCR, and its TCRdb copy is limited to in-frame clones, with some not included. The sample contains more than 100,000 clones, approximately 90% of which appear only once. The source of the sample is a study of T cell responses to AZD1222 COVID-19 vaccine. Study-wide findings and caveats: White British donors predominated, females outnumbered males, and clonal diversity was possibly underestimated. Spike-specific TCR repertoires showed rising breadth and depth after two AZD1222 doses. Unmutated variant regions are reportedly targeted by nearly half of spike-specific TCRs.

The CDR3 is made up of 12 amino acids. V shed 3 bases and J 11 bases; nucleotides not matched to a gene: 9. The germline CDR1 and CDR2 sequences are GTSNPN and SVGIG (reference sequence). V gene TRBV30 combines with J gene TRBJ1-2, with 7 positions matching TRBD1. The sequence was collected from an adult in good health. The sample in question was peripheral blood, obtained on day 0 of AZD1222 vaccination. CDR3 residues: CAWRVTGDTYTF. The CDR3 DNA reads TGTGCCTGGAGAGTAACAGGGGATACGTACACCTTC.